Following are 27 T cell receptor beta chains from one sample sequenced in a study of Graves' ophthalmopathy and Graves' hyperthyroidism. TCR beta CDR3 amplification used RNA transcripts. The first round was an RT-PCR with HTBI primers, and the second round was a multiplex PCR. MiXCR was run by TCRdb on the multiplex PCR reads, yielding one entry per CDR3 protein. The sample includes a few hundred thousand distinct CDR3 sequences, approximately 17% of them seen just once. Sequencing input: peripheral blood. The receptors shown here come from an adult woman with stable Graves' hyperthyroidism.

This clonotype was seen only a few times. V is TRBV5-1 and J is TRBJ2-7; D is possibly TRBD1 (6 bases). Germline lookup yields CDR1 SGHRS and CDR2 YFSETQ. This CDR3 region has 15 residues. V was trimmed by 4 bases and J by 1 base, leaving 15 bases between them. The CDR3, as DNA: TGCGCCAGCAGCCGATCCCGGACAGATTCCTACGAGCAGTACTTC. This translates into CASSRSRTDSYEQYF.

This clonotype was detected many times. The chain carries TRBV4-1 and TRBJ2-2; no clear D. Germline V gives CDR1 MGHRA, CDR2 YSYEKL. V was pared by 0 bases and J by 1 base, with 9 bases between. The CDR3 has 16 residues. The CDR3 spells CASSQDTGGNTGELFF. The CDR3 region has the DNA TGCGCCAGCAGCCAAGATACCGGCGGGAACACCGGGGAGCTGTTTTTT.

The chain couples TRBV7-9 to TRBJ2-7; D gene unclear. From germline, CDR1 is SEHNR and CDR2 FQNEAQ (reference sequence). CDR3 length equals 11 residues. V was trimmed by 6 bases and J by 7 bases, leaving 10 bases between them. The CDR3, as DNA: TGTGCCAGCAGTTTCCTTGAAGAGCAGTACTTC. It codes for CASSFLEEQYF.

This clonotype was counted at least ten times. The chain carries TRBV27 and TRBJ2-4, with D tentatively TRBD2 (5 bases). The CDR3 extends over 15 amino acids. Germline CDR1 and CDR2: MNHEY and SMNVEV (reference sequence). V was clipped by 4 bases and J by 2 bases, with 12 bases between them. The CDR3 DNA reads as TGTGCCAGCAGTTCCGCCCCTAGCTCCAAAAACATTCAGTACTTC. It specifies CASSSAPSSKNIQYF.

V gene TRBV12-5 combines with J gene TRBJ1-2; a possible D gene is TRBD1 (5 bases). The V gene's germline CDR1 is LGHNT and CDR2 FRNRAP. The CDR3 has 14 amino acids. Trimming cost V 1 base and J 2 bases, with 8 bases left between them. CDR3: CASGLEAGNYGYTF. The DNA of the CDR3 is TGTGCTAGTGGTTTGGAAGCAGGGAACTATGGCTACACCTTC.

This chain joins TRBV30 and TRBJ1-1; TRBD1 might be the D (6 bases). This CDR3 has 17 residues. Germline CDR1 and CDR2: GTSNPN and SVGIG (reference sequence). Trimming stripped 2 bases from V and 2 bases from J, with 21 bases between. In DNA form, the CDR3 reads TGTGCCTGGAGTCAAATCAGGGGAAGGGGGGACAACACTGAAGCTTTCTTT. It yields the protein CAWSQIRGRGDNTEAFF.

The J gene is TRBJ1-2, the V gene TRBV19; possible D gene TRBD1, 5 bases. Germline CDR1 reads LNHDA; CDR2 reads SQIVND (reference sequence). The V and J ends lost 3 bases and 2 bases respectively, with 13 bases between them. The CDR3 is made up of 15 amino acids. CDR3 bases: TGTGCCAGTAGTATCTCCCGTGCAGGGAACTATGGCTACACCTTC. Translated, it gives CASSISRAGNYGYTF.

This clonotype was picked up many times. This chain joins TRBV19 and TRBJ2-5; 7 nucleotides align to TRBD2. The CDR3 contains 13 residues. Germline V gives CDR1 LNHDA, CDR2 SQIVND (reference sequence). V was clipped by 6 bases and J by 4 bases; unmatched bases: 5. The chain's CDR3 is CASRSAGAETQYF. DNA for the CDR3: TGTGCCAGTAGGAGCGCGGGAGCAGAGACCCAGTACTTC.

This clonotype was detected ten times or more. V gene TRBV7-3 combines with J gene TRBJ2-7; tentatively, D is TRBD2 (6 bases). Germline CDR1 SGHTA, CDR2 FQGTGA. This CDR3 is built from 14 residues. Trimming removed 5 bases from V and 6 bases from J, with 17 bases in between. The CDR3 DNA is TGTGCCAGCAGCCAAAACGGGGGATTGAGCGAGCAGTACTTC. Amino acids: CASSQNGGLSEQYF.

This clonotype occurred many times. The chain recombines TRBV18 with TRBJ2-7, with D hard to call. Trimming removed 3 bases at V and 3 bases at J, with 9 bases between. Germline CDR1 and CDR2: KGHSH and LQKENI. The CDR3 runs to 13 residues. In DNA, the CDR3 is TGTGCCAGCTCACCGATCAAAAACTACGAGCAGTACTTC. This gives the protein CASSPIKNYEQYF.

This clonotype was recorded many times. V and J are TRBV7-8 and TRBJ2-6; D is perhaps TRBD1 (6 bases). The CDR3 runs to 17 residues. Trimming pared 1 base from V and 0 bases from J, leaving 10 bases between. The germline V gene encodes CDR1 SGHVS and CDR2 FQNEAQ. DNA of the CDR3: TGTGCCAGCAGCTTAGTAAGACAGGCCTCTGGGGCCAACGTCCTGACTTTC. Its translation: CASSLVRQASGANVLTF.

This clonotype was observed at least ten times. The germline gene is not matched at one end of the junction; a read error may be the cause. V and J are TRBV20-1 and TRBJ2-7, with no clear D. The CDR3 is 13 residues long. Germline assignment: CDR1 DFQATT and CDR2 SNEGSKA (reference sequence). The CDR3 DNA follows: TGCAGTGCCCTCCCCCCCTCCTCCCACGAGCAGTACTTC. Translated, it gives CSALPPSSHEQYF.

A few counts support this clonotype. The chain employs TRBV3-1 and TRBJ2-5; 10 nucleotides line up with TRBD1. This CDR3 spans 15 amino acids. Trimming took 4 bases from V and 5 from J; bases not matched to a gene: 7. Germline loops: CDR1 LGHDT, CDR2 YNNKEL (reference sequence). The CDR3 here is CASSLTGGRRETQYF. The CDR3 DNA reads TGTGCCAGCAGCCTGACAGGGGGCCGTCGGGAGACCCAGTACTTC.

The chain joins TRBV3-1 to TRBJ2-5; no clear D. V was shortened by 0 bases and J by 5 bases, with 16 bases between the two germline ends. Germline V gene sequence: CDR1 LGHDT, CDR2 YNNKEL (reference sequence). CDR3 length: 16 residues. The CDR3 here is CASSQEFGRLYETQYF. The CDR3 DNA sequence: TGTGCCAGCAGCCAAGAGTTCGGCAGATTGTACGAGACCCAGTACTTC.

This clonotype was counted ten times or more. The rearrangement uses TRBV28 and TRBJ2-7; D is possibly TRBD1 (6 bases). The V gene's germline CDR1 is MDHEN and CDR2 SYDVKM. V lost 8 bases and J 4 bases, leaving 15 bases between the germline ends. This CDR3 has 13 amino acids. This chain's CDR3 is CASRFRQGYEQYF. The CDR3 DNA follows: TGTGCCAGCCGATTCCGGCAGGGGTACGAGCAGTACTTC.

This clonotype occurred many times. This chain connects TRBV12-3 or TRBV12-4 to TRBJ2-5; D perhaps matches TRBD2 (6 bases). Trimming shortened V by 6 bases and J by 3 bases, and 14 bases separated the two germline ends. The CDR3 has 14 residues. The DNA for the CDR3 is TGTGCCAGCAGCTTTACCGGGACTGAAGAGACCCAGTACTTC. Translation gives CASSFTGTEETQYF.

This clonotype was seen repeatedly, ten times or more. The chain employs TRBV27 and TRBJ2-2; 8 bases fit TRBD1. The CDR3 consists of 15 residues. Germline V gene data show CDR1 as MNHEY and CDR2 as SMNVEV (reference sequence). V was pared by 5 bases and J by 5 bases, with 7 bases of the junction left unmatched. The CDR3 region has the DNA TGTGCCAGCAGTCCAGGGACAGGAGGTACCGGGGAGCTGTTTTTT. This codes for CASSPGTGGTGELFF.

The CDR3 DNA follows: TGTGCCAGCAGCACCAGGGGTGGGGACTACGAGCAGTACTTC. Translating gives CASSTRGGDYEQYF. This sequence joins TRBV7-2 and TRBJ2-7; possibly TRBD1 for D (6 bases). Germline V gene sequence: CDR1 SGHTA, CDR2 FQGNSA. Trimming shortened V by 5 bases and J by 3 bases, and 14 bases separated the two germline ends. This CDR3 is built from 14 residues. The full variable domain, with the rest looked up from reference TRBV7-2 and TRBJ2-7, is GAGVSQSPSNKVTEKGKDVELRCDPISGHTALYWYRQSLGQGLEFLIYFQGNSAPDKSGLPSDRFSAERTGGSVSTLTIQRTQQEDSAVYLCASSTRGGDYEQYFGPGTRLTVT.

This clonotype was counted once. The chain joins TRBV6-1 to TRBJ1-5; no definite D call. The CDR3 is 14 amino acids. The V end lost 5 bases, the J end lost 3 bases, and 11 bases lay between the germline ends. CDR1 and CDR2 (germline): MNHNS, SASEGT. The CDR3 is CASSSDPDNQPQHF. The CDR3 nucleotides read TGTGCCAGCAGTAGCGACCCTGACAATCAGCCCCAGCATTTT.

This sequence joins TRBV20-1 and TRBJ1-1; 9 nucleotides agree with TRBD1. The CDR3 is 15 amino acids. The V and J ends lost 6 bases and 0 bases, in that order; junction bases with no gene match: 8. Germline V CDR1 and CDR2: DFQATT, SNEGSKA (reference sequence). CDR3 sequence reads: CSAVQGALLNTEAFF. Here the CDR3 DNA reads TGCAGTGCAGTACAGGGGGCCCTGTTGAACACTGAAGCTTTCTTT.

The V and J genes are TRBV6-1 and TRBJ2-5; 11 nucleotides match TRBD2. CDR1 and CDR2 from the germline V gene are MNHNS and SASEGT. J lost 4 bases, V lost 5 bases, and 12 bases had no gene match. This CDR3 spans 17 amino acids. CDR3 protein: CASSKSLGLAARETQYF. The CDR3 region has the DNA TGTGCCAGCAGTAAGAGCTTGGGACTAGCGGCCAGAGAGACCCAGTACTTC.

This clonotype was counted many times. The chain couples TRBV28 to TRBJ2-7; TRBD2 aligns across 11 bases. Germline loops: CDR1 MDHEN, CDR2 SYDVKM. The CDR3 covers 13 residues. The V and J ends lost 6 bases and 4 bases, in that order; junction bases with no gene match: 2. This chain's CDR3 is CASRTSGKYEQYF. The CDR3 region has the DNA TGTGCCAGCAGGACTAGCGGGAAGTACGAGCAGTACTTC.

As regards this clonotype: Its ends do not fully match the called genes, so a read error is possible. The chain is built from TRBV6-1 and TRBJ2-7; TRBD1 is a possible D gene (6 bases). CDR3 size: 15 residues. Germline lookup yields CDR1 MNHNS and CDR2 SASEGT. CDR3 in amino acids: CASSRTRDTDYERYF. CDR3 coding DNA: TGTGCCAGCAGTCGGACGAGGGACACAGACTACGAGCGGTACTTC.

Details on this clonotype: A much larger clone differs by one base, so this may be a read error. The gene calls are TRBV20-1 and TRBJ2-7; no clear D gene. Per the germline V gene, CDR1 is DFQATT and CDR2 is SNEGSKA (reference sequence). The CDR3 extends over 14 amino acids. V was cut by 3 bases and J by 0 bases, with 12 bases left in between. The CDR3 DNA reads as TGCAGTGCTAGGCATACCAGGAACTCCTACGAGCAGTACTTC. This sequence encodes CSARHTRNSYEQYF.

At least ten counts were recorded for this clonotype. This rearrangement joins TRBV19 to TRBJ2-7; 10 nucleotides match TRBD1. Germline V gene lookup returns CDR1 LNHDA and CDR2 SQIVND (reference sequence). The CDR3 is 16 residues long. The trim removed 8 bases at V and 2 bases at J, leaving 12 bases unmatched. CDR3 sequence (DNA): TGTGCCAGTTCGACCCTCGCCGGGACAGGGGCCTACGAGCAGTACTTC. Translation gives CASSTLAGTGAYEQYF.

The table lists this clonotype with many counts. The V gene is TRBV12-3 or TRBV12-4, the J gene TRBJ1-2; D is unresolved. CDR3 size: 16 residues. V gave up 6 bases and J gave up 3 bases, with 20 bases separating them. This CDR3 is CASRQSEKVWYYGYTF. The CDR3 DNA reads TGTGCCAGCAGACAGAGTGAGAAGGTCTGGTACTATGGCTACACCTTC.

The sample holds many counts of this clonotype. The chain is built from TRBV29-1 and TRBJ2-7, with D unresolved. V lost 4 bases, J lost 2 bases, and 6 bases lay in between. This CDR3 contains 11 residues. CDR1 SQVTM and CDR2 ANQGSEA come from the germline V gene. In DNA, the CDR3 is TGCAGCGTTGGGACCACCTACGAGCAGTACTTC. Protein product: CSVGTTYEQYF.